Listed below are T cell receptor beta chains from one sample, sequenced in a study of beta chain features in type 1 diabetes. Only in-frame clones appear in the TCRdb table, and some are missing; sequencing was by immunoSEQ multiplex PCR. The sample lists about 370,000 clones, 9.5% to 10% occurring once. The sample consisted of central memory CD4+ T cells from blood. These receptors were collected from a man younger than 40 with type 1 diabetes. Each CDR3 is given with its conserved first and last residue. A D gene is named only where the DNA matches it firmly. Not all rows give a size; the values are once, few, many and, for expanded clones, a class.

D	J	size	V	CDR3	DNA
-	TRBJ2-2	-	TRBV7-2	CASSRPDTANTGELFF	TGTGCCAGCAGCCGACCGGACACGGCGAACACCGGGGAGCTGTTTTTT
-	TRBJ2-7	-	TRBV6-5	CASSPRRGPPEQYF	TGTGCCAGCAGTCCCCGGAGGGGGCCTCCCGAGCAGTACTTC
-	TRBJ2-5	-	TRBV5-1	CASSLAPGARETQYF	TGCGCCAGCAGCTTGGCCCCGGGGGCACGGGAGACCCAGTACTTC
-	TRBJ2-7	few	TRBV6-6	CASSYTHSYEQYF	TGTGCCAGCAGTTACACACACTCCTACGAGCAGTACTTC
-	TRBJ1-2	few	TRBV9	CASRPPAQNYGYTF	TGTGCCAGCCGGCCACCGGCCCAGAACTATGGCTACACCTTC
TRBD1	TRBJ2-2	many	TRBV10-3	CAISSTGHTGELFF	TGTGCCATCAGTTCGACAGGGCACACCGGGGAGCTGTTTTTT
-	TRBJ2-7	few	TRBV9	CASSPHTRAHEQYF	TGTGCCAGCAGCCCGCATACAAGGGCCCACGAGCAGTACTTC
-	TRBJ2-5	few	TRBV5-1	CASSLANSVSETQYF	TGCGCCAGCAGCTTGGCGAACAGTGTGTCGGAGACCCAGTACTTC
TRBD2	TRBJ2-7	-	TRBV28	CASSLASSGSYEQYF	TGTGCCAGCAGTTTAGCGTCTAGCGGCTCCTACGAGCAGTACTTC
TRBD1	TRBJ1-4	few	TRBV4-1	CASSPTGGSGEKLFF	TGCGCCAGCAGCCCTACAGGGGGCTCGGGGGAAAAACTGTTTTTT
TRBD2	TRBJ2-1	-	TRBV9	CASSVGLAGDNEQFF	TGTGCCAGCAGCGTGGGACTAGCGGGGGACAATGAGCAGTTCTTC
TRBD1	TRBJ2-3	-	TRBV7-3	CASGAGTGGTDTQYF	TGTGCCAGCGGGGCTGGGACAGGGGGCACAGATACGCAGTATTTT
TRBD2	TRBJ2-3	few	TRBV29-1	CSVPKVLAGSSTDTQYF	TGCAGCGTTCCCAAGGTACTAGCGGGGTCTAGCACAGATACGCAGTATTTT
TRBD1	TRBJ2-1	few	TRBV6-5	CASSLTGESYNEQFF	TGTGCCAGCAGTTTGACAGGGGAATCCTACAATGAGCAGTTCTTC
-	TRBJ1-2	-	TRBV28	CASSPEGSGYGYTF	TGTGCCAGCAGTCCCGAGGGGTCGGGCTATGGCTACACCTTC
TRBD1	TRBJ2-7	-	TRBV4-1	CASSPGQGARWYEQYF	TGCGCCAGCAGCCCGGGACAGGGGGCCCGATGGTACGAGCAGTACTTC
-	TRBJ2-3	few	TRBV6-1	CASKGSTDTQYF	TGTGCCAGCAAGGGGTCCACAGATACGCAGTATTTT
-	TRBJ2-3	few	TRBV6-5	CASSYKGGSSTDTQYF	TGTGCCAGCAGTTATAAGGGGGGATCGAGCACAGATACGCAGTATTTT
-	TRBJ2-7	-	TRBV6-5	CASLGTRTHEQYF	TGTGCCAGTCTCGGGACCAGGACGCACGAGCAGTACTTC
-	TRBJ2-7	few	TRBV6-6	CASKRSGSYEQYF	TGTGCCAGCAAACGGTCAGGGTCCTACGAGCAGTACTTC
-	TRBJ2-1	-	TRBV14	CASSQIPTSNNEQFF	TGTGCCAGCAGCCAAATTCCCACAAGCAACAATGAGCAGTTCTTC
-	TRBJ2-6	-	TRBV11-2	CASSLAANSGANVLTF	TGTGCCAGCAGCTTAGCGGCAAACTCTGGGGCCAACGTCCTGACTTTC
-	TRBJ2-3	few	TRBV25-1	CASTRVPGFTDTQYF	TGTGCCAGCACCCGAGTTCCGGGGTTCACAGATACGCAGTATTTT
-	TRBJ1-2	few	TRBV28	CALRPQGLDNYGYTF	TGTGCCCTCAGGCCACAGGGCTTGGATAACTATGGCTACACCTTC
TRBD2	TRBJ2-7	-	TRBV6-5	CASSYLAGGEQYF	TGTGCCAGCAGTTACCTAGCGGGAGGCGAGCAGTACTTC
TRBD2	TRBJ2-1	few	TRBV5-1	CASSAARSGRPQDEQFF	TGCGCCAGCAGCGCCGCTCGTAGCGGGAGGCCTCAGGATGAGCAGTTCTTC
-	TRBJ1-3	few	TRBV5-1	CASSLNDNSGNTIYF	TGCGCCAGCAGCTTAAACGACAACTCTGGAAACACCATATATTTT
-	TRBJ2-1	few	TRBV7-2	CASSFLARNEQFF	TGTGCCAGCAGCTTCCTAGCCCGCAATGAGCAGTTCTTC
-	TRBJ2-2	-	TRBV7-2	CASSPGTGRDGELFF	TGTGCCAGCAGCCCAGGGACCGGAAGGGACGGGGAGCTGTTTTTT
TRBD1	TRBJ1-2	-	TRBV9	CASSVEGQGISGYTF	TGTGCCAGCAGCGTAGAGGGACAGGGAATAAGTGGCTACACCTTC
-	TRBJ1-5	few	TRBV7-2	CASLAQIGQPQHF	TGTGCCTCCCTCGCGCAGATAGGTCAGCCCCAGCATTTT
-	TRBJ2-6	few	TRBV10-3	CAVHTGSGANVLTF	TGTGCCGTCCATACAGGGTCTGGGGCCAACGTCCTGACTTTC
TRBD2	TRBJ2-4	many	TRBV2	CASSTSGGGDIQYF	TGTGCCAGCAGTACTAGCGGTGGTGGGGACATTCAGTACTTC
-	TRBJ2-5	-	TRBV7-2	CASSPWTDQETQYF	TGTGCCAGCAGCCCTTGGACAGATCAAGAGACCCAGTACTTC
TRBD2	TRBJ2-1	-	TRBV14	CASSQEVRALARLYNEQFF	TGTGCCAGCAGCCAAGAGGTGAGGGCACTAGCGAGACTCTACAATGAGCAGTTCTTC
-	TRBJ1-1	-	TRBV5-1	CASSLSGAESAFF	TGCGCCAGCAGCTTATCAGGGGCCGAGAGTGCTTTCTTT
TRBD2	TRBJ2-3	few	TRBV18	CASSFLAGAADTQYF	TGTGCCAGCTCATTCCTAGCGGGAGCCGCAGATACGCAGTATTTT
TRBD2	TRBJ2-3	few	TRBV5-4	CASSPLQREPPDTQYF	TGTGCCAGCAGCCCCCTCCAGCGGGAGCCCCCCGATACGCAGTATTTT
-	TRBJ2-7	-	TRBV9	CASSVDAARDEQYF	TGTGCCAGCAGCGTTGATGCGGCGAGGGACGAGCAGTACTTC
-	TRBJ2-3	few	TRBV7-2	CASSRRVDTQYF	TGTGCCAGCAGCCGTCGGGTCGATACGCAGTATTTT
-	TRBJ2-3	few	TRBV4-1	CASSLGPDTQYF	TGCGCCAGCAGCCTGGGGCCAGATACGCAGTATTTT
-	TRBJ2-3	-	TRBV5-1	CASRLEGTDTQYF	TGCGCCAGCAGGCTGGAGGGGACAGATACGCAGTATTTT
-	TRBJ2-5	-	TRBV6-6	CASRAVGETQYF	TGTGCCAGCAGAGCGGTGGGGGAGACCCAGTACTTC
TRBD1	TRBJ1-5	few	TRBV27	CASSPDRGTLRIQPQHF	TGTGCCAGCAGCCCCGACAGGGGTACTCTTAGGATTCAGCCCCAGCATTTT
-	TRBJ2-1	few	TRBV11-2	CASSLGPLALSSYNEQFF	TGTGCCAGCAGCTTAGGGCCGCTAGCGCTTAGCTCCTACAATGAGCAGTTCTTC
-	TRBJ2-3	few	TRBV6-5	CASSYSASADTQYF	TGTGCCAGCAGTTACTCGGCGTCGGCAGATACGCAGTATTTT
-	TRBJ1-2	many	TRBV23-1	CAILDGYTF	TGCGCCATCCTTGATGGCTACACCTTC
-	TRBJ2-1	-	TRBV6-6	CASTSYLSSYNEQFF	TGTGCCAGCACGTCCTACCTGAGCTCCTACAATGAGCAGTTCTTC
-	TRBJ1-5	few	TRBV6-5	CASSSQGGQPQHF	TGTGCCAGCAGTTCTCAGGGAGGCCAGCCCCAGCATTTT
-	TRBJ2-1	-	TRBV30	CAWGLREYEQFF	TGTGCCTGGGGGCTCCGGGAGTATGAGCAGTTCTTC
TRBD1	TRBJ2-6	few	TRBV7-2	CASSSGQGSSGANVLTF	TGTGCCAGCAGCTCGGGACAGGGATCCTCTGGGGCCAACGTCCTGACTTTC